One and the same sample provided the 27 T cell receptor beta chains below, sequenced in a study of breast tumors, draining lymph nodes, adjacent tissues. Each CDR3 protein gets one entry after TCRdb re-called the multiplex PCR reads with MiXCR. Of tens of thousands of distinct CDR3 sequences in the sample, 50% were seen once. Sequencing used breast tumor tissue. All receptors derive from a female donor with breast cancer. Some clones in this sample may be carry-over from other donors' samples.

This clonotype was seen repeatedly, ten times or more. This chain joins TRBV27 and TRBJ1-5, with D tentatively TRBD1 (6 bases). There are 17 residues in the CDR3. Trimming removed 3 bases at V and 7 bases at J, with 22 bases between. CDR1 MNHEY and CDR2 SMNVEV come from the germline V gene (reference sequence). In DNA, the CDR3 is TGTGCCAGCAGTTTGCCCACAGGGATGTTTATGAGGCAGCCCCAGCATTTT. This translates into CASSLPTGMFMRQPQHF.

This clonotype was seen many times. The CDR3 is CASSPPVSGYMGYTF. In DNA, the CDR3 is TGCGCCAGCAGCCCGCCAGTCTCCGGATATATGGGCTACACCTTC. The V and J genes are TRBV4-1 and TRBJ1-2; D not certain. Germline CDR1 MGHRA, CDR2 YSYEKL. The CDR3 has 15 residues. Trimming removed 4 bases at V and 8 bases at J, with 20 bases between.

There are many counts of this clonotype. A single base separates this from a much larger clone, so it may be a read error. The rearrangement uses TRBV11-3 and TRBJ2-2; D is possibly TRBD1 or TRBD2 (6 bases each). This CDR3 comprises 15 residues. Germline V gene sequence: CDR1 SGHNT, CDR2 YENEEA. Between the trimmed V and J ends, which lost 5 bases and 4 bases, there was a span of 14 bases. The CDR3 DNA reads as TGTGCCAGCAGCGAACAGGGAGGAGCCACCGGGGAGCTGTTTTTT. It encodes CASSEQGGATGELFF.

This chain connects TRBV5-6 to TRBJ1-2, with D possibly being TRBD1 (5 bases). Germline CDR1 reads SGHDT; CDR2 reads YYEEEE. Trimming stripped 6 bases from V and 3 bases from J, with 15 bases between. The CDR3 is 14 residues long. Written as DNA, the CDR3 is TGTGCCAGCACGGTAGGCACAGGTGACTATGGCTACACCTTC. Translating gives CASTVGTGDYGYTF.

For this clonotype: One junction end does not reproduce the germline sequence, and a read error may be involved. The chain carries TRBV11-1 and TRBJ1-2; D call uncertain. Germline V gene data show CDR1 as SGHAT and CDR2 as FQDESV (reference sequence). The CDR3 is 14 amino acids. In nucleotides, the CDR3 is TGTGCCGGCAGCCTATCAGACACGAACTATGGCTACACCTTC. Translation gives CAGSLSDTNYGYTF. The whole variable domain, remainder taken from reference TRBV11-1 and TRBJ1-2, is EAEVAQSPRYKITEKSQAVAFWCDPISGHATLYWYRQILGQGPELLVQFQDESVVDDSQLPKDRFSAERLKGVDSTLKIQPAELGDSAMYLCAGSLSDTNYGYTFGSGTRLTVV.

This clonotype was found many times. The V call is TRBV10-3, the J call TRBJ2-1; possibly TRBD1 or TRBD2 for D (6 bases each). The germline V and J ends were trimmed by 2 bases and 4 bases, with 12 bases remaining between them. The CDR3 totals 15 residues. CDR1 ENHRY and CDR2 SYGVKD come from the germline V gene. CDR3 in DNA: TGTGCCATCAGTGAGAGGGGGGTAGGGTACAATGAGCAGTTCTTC. This codes for CAISERGVGYNEQFF.

By sample fraction, this clonotype is medium-sized. J is TRBJ1-3 and V is TRBV20-1, with D perhaps matching TRBD1 (6 bases). The ends were cut back, 6 bases at V and 2 bases at J, with 32 bases in the middle. The germline CDR1 and CDR2 sequences are DFQATT and SNEGSKA (reference sequence). The CDR3 spans 20 residues. CDR3 residues: CSARSSLSRGMFRTGNTIYF. The CDR3 DNA is TGCAGTGCCAGAAGCTCCCTATCGAGGGGGATGTTTCGAACTGGAAACACCATATATTTT.

This clonotype was observed many times. The chain has TRBV9 and TRBJ2-5; perhaps TRBD2 as D (8 bases). Germline-derived CDR1 and CDR2 are SGDLS and YYNGEE. This CDR3 has 17 residues. V lost 4 bases to trimming and J lost 5 bases, with 24 bases between them. The CDR3 DNA sequence: TGTGCCAGCAGCCCTTCTACGGGGGGGGGACAGCGCGAGACCCAGTACTTC. It translates to CASSPSTGGGQRETQYF.

This clonotype has a count of ten or more. V usage is TRBV30 and J usage is TRBJ2-5; D might be TRBD2 (6 bases). V was trimmed by 0 bases and J by 5 bases, leaving 13 bases between them. This CDR3 comprises 14 residues. CDR1 is GTSNPN and CDR2 is SVGIG in the germline V gene (reference sequence). CDR3 in DNA: TGTGCCTGGAGTGTGGGGGGAACGGCGGAGACCCAGTACTTC. It specifies CAWSVGGTAETQYF. Supplemented by reference TRBV30 and TRBJ2-5, the full variable domain reads SQTIHQWPATLVQPVGSPLSLECTVEGTSNPNLYWYRQAAGRGLQLLFYSVGIGQISSEVPQNLSASRPQDRQFILSSKKLLLSDSGFYLCAWSVGGTAETQYFGPGTRLLVL.

The rearrangement joins TRBV6-5 to TRBJ1-1; D ambiguous. The CDR3 length is 13 residues. The V gene's germline CDR1 is MNHEY and CDR2 SVGAGI. Trimming cost V 2 bases and J 1 base, with 5 bases left between them. CDR3 nucleotide sequence: TGTGCCAGCAGTTACGCGGGGAACACTGAAGCTTTCTTT. Translated: CASSYAGNTEAFF.

This rearrangement joins TRBV20-1 to TRBJ2-5, with D maybe TRBD1 (6 bases). Germline V lookup: CDR1 DFQATT, CDR2 SNEGSKA (reference sequence). V was trimmed by 4 bases and J by 7 bases, leaving 10 bases between them. This CDR3 spans 11 amino acids. CDR3 amino acids: CSATGVGTQYF. The CDR3 nucleotides read TGCAGTGCTACAGGGGTGGGGACCCAGTACTTC.

This clonotype was counted a single time. One junction end disagrees with the germline gene, perhaps due to a read error. The chain links TRBV19 to TRBJ2-7, with 11 positions matching TRBD2. CDR3 length: 16 amino acids. Germline CDR1 reads LNHDA; CDR2 reads SQIVND (reference sequence). The CDR3 here is CASSIGGASGRYEHFF. In nucleotides, the CDR3 is TGTGCCAGTAGTATAGGCGGGGCTAGCGGGAGGTATGAGCATTTCTTC.

In its sample, this clonotype was seen many times. A read error may explain this, as a much larger clone is one base away. This chain connects TRBV9 to TRBJ2-5, with a weak D call TRBD2 (5 bases). CDR1 and CDR2 (germline): SGDLS, YYNGEE. The CDR3 is 14 residues long. The CDR3 DNA reads as TGTGCCAGCAGCGTAGGAGGACTTCAAGAGACCCAGTCCTTC. Amino acids: CASSVGGLQETQSF.

This sequence joins TRBV7-6 and TRBJ2-3; TRBD2 matches at 7 bases. The junction had 5 bases not matched to a gene; V was cut back by 2 bases and J by 6 bases. Germline V lookup: CDR1 SGHVS, CDR2 FNYEAQ. The CDR3 is made up of 14 amino acids. DNA for the CDR3: TGTGCCAGCAGCTTATCTAGCGGCCGTGATACGCAGTATTTT. Protein sequence: CASSLSSGRDTQYF.

Judged by abundance, this clonotype is medium-sized. V and J are TRBV4-1 and TRBJ2-3, with D unresolved. This CDR3 spans 12 amino acids. V was trimmed by 1 base and J by 6 bases, leaving 5 bases between them. Per germline, CDR1 MGHRA and CDR2 YSYEKL. This CDR3 is CASSQVVDTQYF. The CDR3 DNA is TGCGCCAGCAGCCAAGTGGTCGATACGCAGTATTTT.

The chain couples TRBV10-3 to TRBJ1-4; D might be TRBD1 (6 bases). Germline values: CDR1 ENHRY, CDR2 SYGVKD. This CDR3 region has 13 residues. The V end lost 6 bases, the J end lost 4 bases, and 9 bases lay between the germline ends. For the CDR3, the DNA is TGTGCCATCAGACAGGGCGGTAATGAAAAACTGTTTTTT. It is translated as CAIRQGGNEKLFF.

There are many counts of this clonotype. The rearrangement joins TRBV28 to TRBJ2-7; unclear D gene. The CDR3 is made up of 15 amino acids. From germline, CDR1 is MDHEN and CDR2 SYDVKM. Trimming shortened V by 3 bases and J by 3 bases, and 15 bases separated the two germline ends. CDR3 in amino acids: CASSFVTPTRYEQYF. In DNA, the CDR3 is TGTGCCAGCAGTTTCGTTACCCCCACTCGCTACGAGCAGTACTTC.

V is TRBV20-1 and J is TRBJ2-5, with D tentatively TRBD1 (6 bases). V was pared by 3 bases and J by 4 bases, with 9 bases between. In germline, CDR1 is DFQATT, CDR2 SNEGSKA (reference sequence). This CDR3 has 12 residues. CDR3 nucleotide sequence: TGCAGTGCTAGGGACAGCGGAGAGACCCAGTACTTC. It specifies CSARDSGETQYF.

About this clonotype itself: The junction departs from germline at one end; a sequencing error may be responsible. The V and J genes are TRBV3-1 and TRBJ1-2, with 7 bases lining up with TRBD1. CDR3 size: 16 residues. Per the germline V gene, CDR1 is LGHDT and CDR2 is YNNKEL (reference sequence). CDR3 nucleotides: TGCGCCGGCAGCCAAGTATCTGACAGGGTTGTGTCAGGCTACACCTTC. Protein sequence: CAGSQVSDRVVSGYTF.

Of note for this clonotype: No DNA is shown, since the ends of the CDR3 on it are uncertain; the CDR3 is the one TCRdb lists. This sequence joins TRBV18 and TRBJ2-1; the D segment call TRBD2 is taken from the table without a DNA check. In germline, CDR1 is KGHSH, CDR2 LQKENI. 21 amino acids form the CDR3, both terminal residues included. The CDR3 here is CASSPGSYEQYFGTSGTEQFF.

The chain links TRBV6-1 to TRBJ2-3, with 14 bases that match TRBD2. The CDR3 runs 16 residues. Per germline, CDR1 MNHNS and CDR2 SASEGT. J lost 5 bases, V lost 3 bases, and 4 bases had no gene match. CDR3 protein: CASSDWGLAGVDTQYF. As DNA, the CDR3 is TGTGCCAGCAGTGACTGGGGACTAGCGGGAGTAGATACGCAGTATTTT.

This clonotype was observed at least ten times. The chain has TRBV28 and TRBJ2-5; D might be TRBD2 (5 bases). Trimming shortened V by 10 bases and J by 2 bases, and 17 bases separated the two germline ends. CDR3 size: 14 residues. Per the germline V gene, CDR1 is MDHEN and CDR2 is SYDVKM. The CDR3 loop reads CATLSGLTQETQYF. The DNA for the CDR3 is TGTGCCACCCTTTCCGGACTTACACAAGAGACCCAGTACTTC. The whole variable domain, remainder taken from reference TRBV28 and TRBJ2-5, is DVKVTQSSRYLVKRTGEKVFLECVQDMDHENMFWYRQDPGLGLRLIYFSYDVKMKEKGDIPEGYSVSREKKERFSLILESASTNQTSMYLCATLSGLTQETQYFGPGTRLLVL.

This clonotype occurred many times. The J gene is TRBJ1-1, the V gene TRBV11-3; tentatively, D is TRBD1 (6 bases). The CDR3 runs 14 residues. V was clipped by 5 bases and J by 6 bases, with 16 bases between them. Germline V lookup: CDR1 SGHNT, CDR2 YENEEA. CDR3 residues: CASSPLPAGAEAFF. CDR3 nucleotides: TGTGCCAGCAGCCCCCTCCCTGCAGGGGCTGAAGCTTTCTTT.

This clonotype came up many times. The V gene is TRBV9, the J gene TRBJ2-3; D is uncertain. This CDR3 has 16 residues. Germline CDR1 is SGDLS and CDR2 is YYNGEE. V was trimmed by 0 bases and J by 4 bases, leaving 15 bases between them. CDR3 DNA sequence: TGTGCCAGCAGCGTAGATCGAGGAAAGTCGGCAGATACGCAGTATTTT. This translates into CASSVDRGKSADTQYF.

This clonotype was observed many times. One end of the junction varies from germline; a read error may be responsible. The CDR3 loop reads CASSSSGQGTQYF. The CDR3 region has the DNA TGTGCCAGCAGCTCCAGCGGGCAAGGGACCCAGTACTTC. The genes are TRBV11-2 and TRBJ2-5; the D gene is possibly TRBD2 (6 bases). The CDR3 totals 13 residues. The germline gives CDR1 SGHAT, CDR2 FQNNGV.

Regarding this clonotype: Mismatch with germline at one junction end may stem from a read error. V and J are TRBV7-2 and TRBJ2-3; 13 nucleotides match TRBD2. This CDR3 is 18 amino acids long. Germline lookup yields CDR1 SGHTA and CDR2 FQGNSA. The CDR3 protein is CASSLSPRLAGGTHTQYF. In nucleotides, the CDR3 is TGTGCCAGCAGCTTAAGTCCCAGACTAGCGGGAGGCACACATACGCAGTATTTT.

Many counts were recorded for this clonotype. The chain recombines TRBV9 with TRBJ2-3; D is uncertain. The CDR3 runs 13 residues. The germline V gene has CDR1 SGDLS and CDR2 YYNGEE. V was shortened by 1 base and J by 4 bases, with 7 bases between the two germline ends. The CDR3: CASSVFDADTQYF. In nucleotides, the CDR3 is TGTGCCAGCAGCGTATTTGACGCAGATACGCAGTATTTT.